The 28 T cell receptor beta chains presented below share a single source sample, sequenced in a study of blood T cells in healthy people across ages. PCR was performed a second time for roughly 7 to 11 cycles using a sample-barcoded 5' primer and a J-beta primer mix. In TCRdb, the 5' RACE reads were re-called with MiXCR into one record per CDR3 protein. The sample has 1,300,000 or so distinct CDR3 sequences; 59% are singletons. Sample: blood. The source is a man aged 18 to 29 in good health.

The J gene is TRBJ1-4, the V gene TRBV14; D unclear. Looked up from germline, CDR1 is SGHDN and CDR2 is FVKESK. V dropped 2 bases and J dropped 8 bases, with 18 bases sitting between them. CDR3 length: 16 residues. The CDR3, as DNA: TGTGCCAGCAGCCAACGACGCCCGCGGGGATTCGAAAAACTGTTTTTT. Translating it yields CASSQRRPRGFEKLFF. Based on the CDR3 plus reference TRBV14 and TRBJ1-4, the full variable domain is EAGVTQFPSHSVIEKGQTVTLRCDPISGHDNLYWYRRVMGKEIKFLLHFVKESKQDESGMPNNRFLAERTGGTYSTLKVQPAELEDSGVYFCASSQRRPRGFEKLFFGSGTQLSVL.

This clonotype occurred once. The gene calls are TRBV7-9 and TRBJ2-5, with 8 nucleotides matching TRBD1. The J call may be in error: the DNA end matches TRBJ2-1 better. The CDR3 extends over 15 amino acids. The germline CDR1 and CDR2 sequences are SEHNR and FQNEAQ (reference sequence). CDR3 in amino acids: CASSLTGGTQETQFF. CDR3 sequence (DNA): TGTGCCAGCAGCTTAACAGGGGGGACCCAAGAGACCCAGTTCTTC.

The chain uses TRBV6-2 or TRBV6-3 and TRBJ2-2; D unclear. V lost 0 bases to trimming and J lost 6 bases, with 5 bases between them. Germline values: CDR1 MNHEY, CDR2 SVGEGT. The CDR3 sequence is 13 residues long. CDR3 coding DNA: TGTGCCAGCAGTTACTCGGTCGCCGGGGAGCTGTTTTTT. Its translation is CASSYSVAGELFF.

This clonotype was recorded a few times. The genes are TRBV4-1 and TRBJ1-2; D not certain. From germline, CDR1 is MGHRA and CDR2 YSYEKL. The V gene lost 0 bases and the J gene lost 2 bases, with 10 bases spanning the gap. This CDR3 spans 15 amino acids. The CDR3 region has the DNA TGCGCCAGCAGCCAAGAATCGGGCAGCAACTATGGCTACACCTTC. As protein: CASSQESGSNYGYTF.

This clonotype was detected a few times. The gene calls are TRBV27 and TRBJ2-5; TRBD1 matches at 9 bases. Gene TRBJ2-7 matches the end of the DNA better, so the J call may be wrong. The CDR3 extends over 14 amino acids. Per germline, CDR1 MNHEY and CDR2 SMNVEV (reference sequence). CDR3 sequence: CASSTGQGFGEQYF. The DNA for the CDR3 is TGTGCCAGCAGTACGGGACAGGGTTTTGGCGAGCAGTACTTC.

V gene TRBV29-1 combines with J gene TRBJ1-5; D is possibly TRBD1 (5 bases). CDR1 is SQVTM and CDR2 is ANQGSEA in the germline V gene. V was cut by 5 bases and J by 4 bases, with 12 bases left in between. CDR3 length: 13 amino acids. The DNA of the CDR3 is TGCAGCGTTAGATGGGGGGAAAATCAGCCCCAGCATTTT. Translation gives CSVRWGENQPQHF.

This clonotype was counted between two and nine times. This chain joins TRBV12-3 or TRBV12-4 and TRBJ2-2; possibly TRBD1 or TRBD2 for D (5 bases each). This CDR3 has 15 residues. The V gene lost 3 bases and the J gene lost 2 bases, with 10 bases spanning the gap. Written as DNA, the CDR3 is TGTGCCAGCAGTTTGATGAGGGGAAACACCGGGGAGCTGTTTTTT. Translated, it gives CASSLMRGNTGELFF.

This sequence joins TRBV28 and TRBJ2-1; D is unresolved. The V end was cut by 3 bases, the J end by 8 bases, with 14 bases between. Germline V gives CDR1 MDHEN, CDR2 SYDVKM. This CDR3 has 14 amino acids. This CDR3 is CASSFVTRRDEQFF. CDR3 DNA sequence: TGTGCCAGCAGTTTCGTTACTCGTAGGGATGAGCAGTTCTTC. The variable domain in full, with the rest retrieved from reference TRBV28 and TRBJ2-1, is DVKVTQSSRYLVKRTGEKVFLECVQDMDHENMFWYRQDPGLGLRLIYFSYDVKMKEKGDIPEGYSVSREKKERFSLILESASTNQTSMYLCASSFVTRRDEQFFGPGTRLTVL.

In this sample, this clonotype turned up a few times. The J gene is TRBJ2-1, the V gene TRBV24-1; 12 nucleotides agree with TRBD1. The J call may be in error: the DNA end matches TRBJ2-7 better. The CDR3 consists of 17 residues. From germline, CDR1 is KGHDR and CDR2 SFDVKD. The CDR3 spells CATSESGTGGDHNEQYF. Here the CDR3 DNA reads TGTGCCACCAGTGAATCCGGGACAGGGGGCGATCACAATGAGCAGTACTTC.

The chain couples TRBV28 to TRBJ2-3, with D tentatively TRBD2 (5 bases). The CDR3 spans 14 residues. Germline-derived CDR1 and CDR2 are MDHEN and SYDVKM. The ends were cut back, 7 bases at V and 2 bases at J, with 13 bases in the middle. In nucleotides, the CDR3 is TGTGCCAGCACCGCGGGCAGCAACACAGATACGCAGTATTTT. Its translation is CASTAGSNTDTQYF.

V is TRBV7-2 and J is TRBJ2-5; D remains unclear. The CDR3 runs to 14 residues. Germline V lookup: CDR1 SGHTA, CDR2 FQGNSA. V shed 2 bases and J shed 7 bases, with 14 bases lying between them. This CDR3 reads CASSLSPLRGTQYF. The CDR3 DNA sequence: TGTGCCAGCAGCTTATCTCCCTTGCGCGGGACCCAGTACTTC. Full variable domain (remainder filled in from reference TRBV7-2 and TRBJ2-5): GAGVSQSPSNKVTEKGKDVELRCDPISGHTALYWYRQSLGQGLEFLIYFQGNSAPDKSGLPSDRFSAERTGGSVSTLTIQRTQQEDSAVYLCASSLSPLRGTQYFGPGTRLLVL.

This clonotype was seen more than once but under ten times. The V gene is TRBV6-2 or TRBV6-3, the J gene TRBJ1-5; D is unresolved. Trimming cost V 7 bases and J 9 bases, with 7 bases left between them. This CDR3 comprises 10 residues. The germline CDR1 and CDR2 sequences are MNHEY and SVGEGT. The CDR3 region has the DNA TGTGCCAGCAACAGTTGGCCCCAGCATTTT. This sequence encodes CASNSWPQHF.

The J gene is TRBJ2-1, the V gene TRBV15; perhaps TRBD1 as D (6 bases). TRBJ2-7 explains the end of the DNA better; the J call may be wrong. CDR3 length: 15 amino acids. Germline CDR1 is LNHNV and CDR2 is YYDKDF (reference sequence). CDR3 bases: TGTGCCACCAGCAGTATTACAGGGAGACCCTACGAGCAGTACTTC. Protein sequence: CATSSITGRPYEQYF.

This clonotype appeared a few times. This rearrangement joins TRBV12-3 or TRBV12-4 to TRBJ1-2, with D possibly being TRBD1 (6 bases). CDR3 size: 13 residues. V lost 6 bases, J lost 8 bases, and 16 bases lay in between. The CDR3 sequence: CASRTGASEGYTF. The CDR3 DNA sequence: TGTGCCAGCAGGACAGGCGCCAGCGAGGGCTACACCTTC.

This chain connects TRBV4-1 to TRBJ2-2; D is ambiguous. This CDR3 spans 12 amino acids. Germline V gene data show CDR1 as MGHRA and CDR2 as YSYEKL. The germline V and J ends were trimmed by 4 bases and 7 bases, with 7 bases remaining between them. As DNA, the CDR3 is TGCGCCAGCAGCCTCTTGAACGGGGAGCTGTTTTTT. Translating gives CASSLLNGELFF.

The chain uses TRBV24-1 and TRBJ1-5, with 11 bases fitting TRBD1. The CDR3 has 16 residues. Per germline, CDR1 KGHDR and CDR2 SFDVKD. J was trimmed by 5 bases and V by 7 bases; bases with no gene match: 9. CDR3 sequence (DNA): TGTGCCACCAGGATGGACAGGGGGCTTTTCTATCAGCCCCAGCATTTT. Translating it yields CATRMDRGLFYQPQHF.

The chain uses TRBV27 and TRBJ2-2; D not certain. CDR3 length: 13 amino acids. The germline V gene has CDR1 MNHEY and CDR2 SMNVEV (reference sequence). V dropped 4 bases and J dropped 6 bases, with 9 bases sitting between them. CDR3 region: CASSSISAGELFF. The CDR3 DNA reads TGTGCCAGCAGTTCAATCAGCGCCGGGGAGCTGTTTTTT.

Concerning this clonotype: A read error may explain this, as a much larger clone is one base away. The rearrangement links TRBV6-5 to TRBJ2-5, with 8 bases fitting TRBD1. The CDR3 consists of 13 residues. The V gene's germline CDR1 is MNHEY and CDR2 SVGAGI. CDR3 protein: CASSDSGGDEQYF. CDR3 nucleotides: TGTGCCAGCAGTGACTCAGGGGGCGATGAGCAGTACTTC.

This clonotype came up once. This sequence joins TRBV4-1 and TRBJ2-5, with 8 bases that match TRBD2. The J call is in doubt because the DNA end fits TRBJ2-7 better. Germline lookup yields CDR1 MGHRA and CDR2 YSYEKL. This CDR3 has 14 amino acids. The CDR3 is CASSAEGLVGEQYF. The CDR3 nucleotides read TGCGCCAGCTCGGCTGAGGGACTAGTGGGCGAGCAGTACTTC.

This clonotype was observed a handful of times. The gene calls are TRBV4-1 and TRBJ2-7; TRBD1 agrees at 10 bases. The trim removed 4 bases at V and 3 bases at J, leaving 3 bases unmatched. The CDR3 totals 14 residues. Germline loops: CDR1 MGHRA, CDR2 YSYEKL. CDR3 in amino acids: CASSRRDRGYEQYF. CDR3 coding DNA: TGCGCCAGCAGCCGACGGGACAGGGGCTACGAGCAGTACTTC.

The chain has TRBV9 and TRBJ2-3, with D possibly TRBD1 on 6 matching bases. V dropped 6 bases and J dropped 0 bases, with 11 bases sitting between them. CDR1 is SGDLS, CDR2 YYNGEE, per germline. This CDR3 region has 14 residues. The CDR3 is CASNDGGSTDTQYF. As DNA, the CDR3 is TGTGCCAGCAACGATGGGGGCAGCACAGATACGCAGTATTTT.

CDR3 amino acids: CATSDSGLAGGNEQYF. CDR3 coding DNA: TGTGCCACCAGTGATTCGGGACTAGCGGGGGGCAATGAGCAGTACTTC. The V gene is TRBV24-1, the J gene TRBJ2-1; 15 positions agree with TRBD2. The closer fit of TRBJ2-7 to the DNA end suggests the J call may be wrong. CDR3 length: 16 residues. Germline V lookup: CDR1 KGHDR, CDR2 SFDVKD.

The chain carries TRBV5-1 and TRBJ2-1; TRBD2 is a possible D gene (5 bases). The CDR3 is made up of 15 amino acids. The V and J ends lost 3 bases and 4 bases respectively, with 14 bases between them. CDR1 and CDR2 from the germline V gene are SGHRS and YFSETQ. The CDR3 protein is CASSYIVGAYNEQFF. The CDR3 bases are TGCGCCAGCAGCTATATAGTGGGAGCTTACAATGAGCAGTTCTTC.

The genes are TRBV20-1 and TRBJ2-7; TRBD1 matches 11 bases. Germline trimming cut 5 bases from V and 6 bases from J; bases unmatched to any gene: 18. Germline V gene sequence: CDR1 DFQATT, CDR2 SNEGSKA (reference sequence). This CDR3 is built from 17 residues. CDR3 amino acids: CSAVPGQGGAFALEQYF. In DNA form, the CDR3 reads TGCAGTGCTGTACCGGGACAGGGGGGCGCGTTCGCTCTCGAGCAGTACTTC.

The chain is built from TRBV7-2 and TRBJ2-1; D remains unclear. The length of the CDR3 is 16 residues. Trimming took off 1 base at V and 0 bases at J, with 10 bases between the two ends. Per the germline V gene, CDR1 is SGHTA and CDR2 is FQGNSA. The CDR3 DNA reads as TGTGCCAGCAGCTTAGGTCGGCGGAGCTCCTACAATGAGCAGTTCTTC. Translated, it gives CASSLGRRSSYNEQFF.

The CDR3 coding sequence is TGTGCCAGCAGTTACCGGGAGGGGTCTTTGGAGACCCAGTACTTC. Translating it yields CASSYREGSLETQYF. The gene calls are TRBV6-6 and TRBJ2-5; TRBD2 matches at 8 bases. Trimming removed 2 bases from V and 5 bases from J; junction bases left unmatched: 7. Germline CDR1 and CDR2: MNHNY and SVGAGI (reference sequence). The CDR3 consists of 15 residues.

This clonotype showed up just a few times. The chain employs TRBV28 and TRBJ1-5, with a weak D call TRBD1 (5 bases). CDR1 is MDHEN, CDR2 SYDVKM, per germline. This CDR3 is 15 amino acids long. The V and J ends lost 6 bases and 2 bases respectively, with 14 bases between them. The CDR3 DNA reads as TGTGCCAGCAGGGCAAACCTGGGGGGCAATCAGCCCCAGCATTTT. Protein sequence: CASRANLGGNQPQHF.

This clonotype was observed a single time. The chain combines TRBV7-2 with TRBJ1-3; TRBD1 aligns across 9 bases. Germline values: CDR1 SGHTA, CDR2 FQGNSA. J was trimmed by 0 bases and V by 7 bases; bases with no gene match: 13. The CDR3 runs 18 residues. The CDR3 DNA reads TGTGCCAGCACCTTTCCGGGACAGGGAACATTCTCTGGAAACACCATATATTTT. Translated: CASTFPGQGTFSGNTIYF.